The present entry profiles one TCR beta chain with its context. V shed 5 bases and J shed 0 bases, with 14 bases lying between them. The CDR3 contains 15 residues. Germline CDR1 and CDR2: SGHRS and YFSETQ. A second about 7 to 11 cycle PCR used barcoded and J-beta primers. TCRdb used MiXCR to reprocess the 5' RACE reads, holding one entry per CDR3 protein. The sample has roughly 560,000 distinct CDR3 sequences, about 24% seen once; the top ten hold roughly 9%. The sample is drawn from a study of blood T cells in healthy people across ages. These same data were also listed under a study on T cells of mothers and their children.

Sequencing input: blood. The source is a boy aged 5-17 years in good health. The J gene is TRBJ2-5, the V gene TRBV5-1, with D perhaps TRBD2 (5 bases). For the CDR3, the DNA is TGCGCCAGCAGTTTAGGGAGCACGAACCAAGAGACCCAGTACTTC. This encodes CASSLGSTNQETQYF.